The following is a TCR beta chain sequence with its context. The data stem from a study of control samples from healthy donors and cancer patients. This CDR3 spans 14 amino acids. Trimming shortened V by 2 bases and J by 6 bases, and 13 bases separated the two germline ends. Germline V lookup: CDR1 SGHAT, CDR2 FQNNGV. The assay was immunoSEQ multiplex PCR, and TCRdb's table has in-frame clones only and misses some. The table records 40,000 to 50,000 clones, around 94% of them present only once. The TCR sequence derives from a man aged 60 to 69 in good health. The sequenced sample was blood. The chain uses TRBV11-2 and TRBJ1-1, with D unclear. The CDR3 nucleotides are TGTGCCAGCAGCTTAAGGTCGAAGGCTCCTGAAGCTTTCTTT. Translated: CASSLRSKAPEAFF. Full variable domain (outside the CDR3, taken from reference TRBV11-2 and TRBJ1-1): EAGVAQSPRYKIIEKRQSVAFWCNPISGHATLYWYQQILGQGPKLLIQFQNNGVVDDSQLPKDRFSAERLKGVDSTLKIQPAKLEDSAVYLCASSLRSKAPEAFFGQGTRLTVV.